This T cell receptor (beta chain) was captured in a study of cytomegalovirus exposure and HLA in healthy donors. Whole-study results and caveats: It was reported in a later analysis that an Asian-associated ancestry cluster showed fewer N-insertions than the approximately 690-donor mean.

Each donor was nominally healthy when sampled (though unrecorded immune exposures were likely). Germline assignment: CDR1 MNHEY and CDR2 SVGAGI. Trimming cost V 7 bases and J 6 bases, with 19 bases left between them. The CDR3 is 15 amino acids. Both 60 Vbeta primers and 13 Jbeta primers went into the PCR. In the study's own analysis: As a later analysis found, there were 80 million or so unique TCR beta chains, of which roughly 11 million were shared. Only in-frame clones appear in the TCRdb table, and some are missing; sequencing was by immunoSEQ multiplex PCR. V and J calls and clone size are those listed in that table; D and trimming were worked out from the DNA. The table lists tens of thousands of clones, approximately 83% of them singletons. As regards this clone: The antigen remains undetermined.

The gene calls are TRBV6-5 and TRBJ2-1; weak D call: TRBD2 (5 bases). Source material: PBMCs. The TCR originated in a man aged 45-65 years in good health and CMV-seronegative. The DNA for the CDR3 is TGTGCCAGCACACGCGGGCTAGGAATGAGCAATGAGCAGTTCTTC. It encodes CASTRGLGMSNEQFF.